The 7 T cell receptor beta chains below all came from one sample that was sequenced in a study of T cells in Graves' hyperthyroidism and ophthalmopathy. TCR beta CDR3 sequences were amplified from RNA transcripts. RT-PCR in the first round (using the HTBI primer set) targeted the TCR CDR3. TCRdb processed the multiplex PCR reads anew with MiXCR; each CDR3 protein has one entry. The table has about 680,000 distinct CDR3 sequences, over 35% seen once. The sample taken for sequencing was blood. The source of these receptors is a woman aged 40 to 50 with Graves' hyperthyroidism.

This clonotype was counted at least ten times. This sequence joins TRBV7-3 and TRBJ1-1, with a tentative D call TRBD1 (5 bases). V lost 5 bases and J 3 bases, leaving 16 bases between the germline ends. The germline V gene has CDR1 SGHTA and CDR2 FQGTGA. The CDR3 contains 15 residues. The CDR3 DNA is TGTGCCAGCAGCGGGTCAATCAGGGTCGACACTGAAGCTTTCTTT. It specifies CASSGSIRVDTEAFF.

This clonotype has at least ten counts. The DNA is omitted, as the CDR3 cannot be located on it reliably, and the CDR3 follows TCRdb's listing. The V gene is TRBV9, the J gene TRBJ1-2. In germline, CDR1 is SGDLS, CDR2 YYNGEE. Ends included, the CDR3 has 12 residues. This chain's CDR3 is CASSVALGSSTF.

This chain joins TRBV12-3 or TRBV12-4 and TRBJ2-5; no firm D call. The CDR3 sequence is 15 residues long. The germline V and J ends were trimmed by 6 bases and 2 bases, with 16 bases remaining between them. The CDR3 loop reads CASRRSKNFQETQYF. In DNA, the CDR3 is TGTGCCAGCAGGCGGTCTAAAAATTTTCAAGAGACCCAGTACTTC.

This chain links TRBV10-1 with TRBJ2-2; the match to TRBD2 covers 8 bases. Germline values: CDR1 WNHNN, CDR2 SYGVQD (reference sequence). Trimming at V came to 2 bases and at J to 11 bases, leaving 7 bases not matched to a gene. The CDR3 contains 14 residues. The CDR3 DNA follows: TGCGCCAGCAGTGAGGCGGGGGGCAACGGAGAGCTGTTTTTT. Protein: CASSEAGGNGELFF.

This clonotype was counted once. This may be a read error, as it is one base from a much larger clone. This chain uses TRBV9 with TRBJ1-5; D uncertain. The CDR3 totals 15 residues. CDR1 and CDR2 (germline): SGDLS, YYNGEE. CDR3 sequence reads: CASRVGSQFSQPQHF. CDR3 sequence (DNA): TGTGCCAGCCGCGTAGGTTCACAGTTTTCTCAGCCCCAGCATTTT.

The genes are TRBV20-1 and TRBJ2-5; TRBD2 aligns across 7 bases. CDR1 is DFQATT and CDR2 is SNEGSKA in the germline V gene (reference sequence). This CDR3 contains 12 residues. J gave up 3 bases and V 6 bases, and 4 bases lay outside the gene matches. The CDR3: CSATAGKETQYF. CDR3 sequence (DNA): TGCAGTGCCACAGCGGGGAAAGAGACCCAGTACTTC.

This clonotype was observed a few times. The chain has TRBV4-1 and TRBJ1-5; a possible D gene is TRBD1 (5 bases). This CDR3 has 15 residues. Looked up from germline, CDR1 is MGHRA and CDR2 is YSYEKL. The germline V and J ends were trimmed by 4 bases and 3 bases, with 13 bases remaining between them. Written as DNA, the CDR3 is TGCGCCAGCAGCCCTATCACAGGACTCAATCAGCCCCAGCATTTT. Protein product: CASSPITGLNQPQHF.